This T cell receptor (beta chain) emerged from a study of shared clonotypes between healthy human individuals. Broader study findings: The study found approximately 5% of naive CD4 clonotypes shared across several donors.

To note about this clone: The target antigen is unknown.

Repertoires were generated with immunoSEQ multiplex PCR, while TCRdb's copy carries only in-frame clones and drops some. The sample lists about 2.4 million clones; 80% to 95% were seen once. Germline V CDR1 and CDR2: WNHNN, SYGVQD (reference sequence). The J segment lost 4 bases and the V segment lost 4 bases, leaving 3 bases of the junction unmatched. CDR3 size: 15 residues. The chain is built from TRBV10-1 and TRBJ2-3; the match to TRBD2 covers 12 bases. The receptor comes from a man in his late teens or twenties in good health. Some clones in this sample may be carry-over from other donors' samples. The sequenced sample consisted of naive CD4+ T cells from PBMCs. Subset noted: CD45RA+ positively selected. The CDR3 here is CASSVTSGSADTQYF. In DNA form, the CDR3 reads TGCGCCAGCAGTGTGACTAGCGGGAGCGCAGATACGCAGTATTTT.